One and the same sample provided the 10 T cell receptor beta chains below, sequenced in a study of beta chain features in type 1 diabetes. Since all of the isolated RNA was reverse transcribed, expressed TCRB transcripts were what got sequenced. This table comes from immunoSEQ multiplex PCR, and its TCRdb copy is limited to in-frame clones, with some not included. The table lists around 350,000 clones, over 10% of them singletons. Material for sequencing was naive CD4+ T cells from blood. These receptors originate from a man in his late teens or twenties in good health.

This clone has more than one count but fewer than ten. CDR3 loop: CASSLGTSGSRRNEQFF. The CDR3 DNA reads TGTGCCAGCAGCCTCGGGACTAGCGGGAGTCGCAGGAATGAGCAGTTCTTC. This chain connects TRBV7-3 to TRBJ2-1; 14 bases are shared with TRBD2. The CDR3 has 17 residues. Per germline, CDR1 SGHTA and CDR2 FQGTGA. With 5 bases clipped from V and 7 bases from J, the junction kept 10 bases outside the gene matches.

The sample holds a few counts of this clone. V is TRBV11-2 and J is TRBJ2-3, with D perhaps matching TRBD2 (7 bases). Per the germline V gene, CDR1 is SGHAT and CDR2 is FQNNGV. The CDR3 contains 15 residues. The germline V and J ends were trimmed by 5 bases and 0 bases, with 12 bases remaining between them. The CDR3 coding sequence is TGTGCCAGCAGCGGGGGGGCGGCTAGCACAGATACGCAGTATTTT. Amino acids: CASSGGAASTDTQYF.

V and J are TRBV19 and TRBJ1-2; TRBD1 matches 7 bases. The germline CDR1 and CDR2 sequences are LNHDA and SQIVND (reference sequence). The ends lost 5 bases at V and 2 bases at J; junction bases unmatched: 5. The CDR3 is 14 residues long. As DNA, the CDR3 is TGTGCCAGTAGTGAGATACAGGGGAACTATGGCTACACCTTC. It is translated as CASSEIQGNYGYTF.

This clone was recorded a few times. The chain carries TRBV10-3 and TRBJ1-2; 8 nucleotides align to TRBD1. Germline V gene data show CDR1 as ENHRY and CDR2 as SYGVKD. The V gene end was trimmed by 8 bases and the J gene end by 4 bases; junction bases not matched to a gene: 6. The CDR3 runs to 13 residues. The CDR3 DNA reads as TGTGCCATCCGAGGACAGGGAGGCTATGGCTACACCTTC. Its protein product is CAIRGQGGYGYTF.

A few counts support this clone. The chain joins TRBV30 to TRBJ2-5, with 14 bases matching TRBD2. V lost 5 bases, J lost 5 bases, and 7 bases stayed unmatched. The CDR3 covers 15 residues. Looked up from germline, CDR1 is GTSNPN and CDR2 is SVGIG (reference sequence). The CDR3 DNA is TGTGCCTGGGCTGGGACTAGCGGGAGTATGGAGACCCAGTACTTC. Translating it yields CAWAGTSGSMETQYF.

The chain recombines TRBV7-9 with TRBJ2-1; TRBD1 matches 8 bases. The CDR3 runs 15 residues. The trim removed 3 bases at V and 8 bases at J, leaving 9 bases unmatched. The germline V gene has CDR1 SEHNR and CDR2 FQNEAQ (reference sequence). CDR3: CASSFGQGRFDEQFF. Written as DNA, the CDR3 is TGTGCCAGCAGCTTCGGACAGGGAAGGTTTGATGAGCAGTTCTTC.

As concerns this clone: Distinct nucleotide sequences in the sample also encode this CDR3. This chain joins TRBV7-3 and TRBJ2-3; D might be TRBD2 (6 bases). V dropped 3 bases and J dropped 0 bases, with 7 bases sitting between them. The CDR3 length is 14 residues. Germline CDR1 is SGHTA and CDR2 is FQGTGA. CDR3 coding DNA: TGTGCCAGCAGCTTGGGACTTAGCACAGATACGCAGTATTTT. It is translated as CASSLGLSTDTQYF.

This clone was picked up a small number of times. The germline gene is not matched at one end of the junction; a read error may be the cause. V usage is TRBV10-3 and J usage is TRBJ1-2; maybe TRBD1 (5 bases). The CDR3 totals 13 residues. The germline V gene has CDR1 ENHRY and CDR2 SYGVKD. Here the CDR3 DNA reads TGTGCCATCAAAGGGCAGGGCCCCTATGACTACACCTTC. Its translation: CAIKGQGPYDYTF.

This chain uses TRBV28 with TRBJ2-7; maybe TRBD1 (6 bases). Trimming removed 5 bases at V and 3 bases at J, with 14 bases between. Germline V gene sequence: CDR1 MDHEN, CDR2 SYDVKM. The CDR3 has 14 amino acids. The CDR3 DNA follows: TGTGCCAGCAGTGCAACAGGGCCGGTCTACGAGCAGTACTTC. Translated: CASSATGPVYEQYF. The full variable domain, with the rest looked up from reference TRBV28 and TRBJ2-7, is DVKVTQSSRYLVKRTGEKVFLECVQDMDHENMFWYRQDPGLGLRLIYFSYDVKMKEKGDIPEGYSVSREKKERFSLILESASTNQTSMYLCASSATGPVYEQYFGPGTRLTVT.

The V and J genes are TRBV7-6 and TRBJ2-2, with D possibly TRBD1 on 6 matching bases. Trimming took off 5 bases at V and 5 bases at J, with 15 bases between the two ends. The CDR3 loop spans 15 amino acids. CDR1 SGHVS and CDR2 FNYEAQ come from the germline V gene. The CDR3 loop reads CASSVTGTPTGELFF. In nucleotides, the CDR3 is TGTGCCAGCAGCGTCACCGGGACACCTACCGGGGAGCTGTTTTTT.